These T cell receptor beta chains were read from a single sample in a study of identifying expanded T cells in peripheral blood. Measured with immunoSEQ multiplex PCR; TCRdb has only the in-frame clones, and not every one. The sample lists some 99,000 clones, 88% occurring once. The sequenced material came from blood. These receptors were collected from a person aged 18 to 75 in good health. The CDR3 runs from the conserved cysteine through the conserved F or W. Fields, in order: clone size, D gene, V gene, J gene, CDR3 DNA, CDR3 protein. D genes are given only for firm matches. The size field is filled for only some rows; it gives once, few, many or a size class.

NA	NA	TRBV5-1	TRBJ1-1	TGCGCCAGCAGCTTTGATCGGGGGTTTGAAGCTTTCTTT	CASSFDRGFEAFF
NA	NA	TRBV29-1	TRBJ2-1	TGCAGCGTCCTACCTAGCGATACCTACAATGAGCAGTTCTTC	CSVLPSDTYNEQFF
NA	NA	TRBV11-2	TRBJ2-7	TGTGCCAGCAGCTTCGTAGAAGGGGACCCTTTCTACGAGCAGTACTTC	CASSFVEGDPFYEQYF
once	NA	TRBV27	TRBJ1-1	TGTGCCAGCAGTTTAGCAGGGCTAATGAACACTGAAGCTTTCTTT	CASSLAGLMNTEAFF
NA	TRBD2	TRBV7-9	TRBJ2-1	TGTGCCAGCAACTGGGAGGGGATAGCGGGAGCTACGCGCAATGAGCAGTTCTTC	CASNWEGIAGATRNEQFF
NA	NA	TRBV5-1	TRBJ2-5	TGCGCCAGCAGCTTGTTGAGTGGGAGCATGGGACAAGAGACCCAGTACTTC	CASSLLSGSMGQETQYF
NA	NA	TRBV5-1	TRBJ2-1	TGCGCTTCTGGCAGGGGGGACGTTTACAATGAGCAGTTCTTC	CASGRGDVYNEQFF
NA	NA	TRBV2	TRBJ2-1	TGTGCCAGCGGAGCCGGGCAGAATTACAATGAGCAGTTCTTC	CASGAGQNYNEQFF
NA	TRBD2	TRBV9	TRBJ2-1	TGTGCCAGCAGCCCCACGGGGCCGGGAGGGCCCTACAATGAGCAGTTCTTC	CASSPTGPGGPYNEQFF
NA	NA	TRBV29-1	TRBJ1-6	TGCACCCTCCTTAGGGGGGCTCGCGGGGGTCGAAATTCACCCCTCCACTTT	CTLLRGARGGRNSPLHF
NA	NA	TRBV12-2	TRBJ1-1	TGTGCAAGTCGCTTGGGGACAGATAACACTGAAGCTTTCTTT	CASRLGTDNTEAFF
NA	TRBD2	TRBV5-1	TRBJ2-1	TGCGCCAGCAGCCCCGGACTAGTGAGCTACAATGAGCAGTTCTTC	CASSPGLVSYNEQFF
NA	TRBD1	TRBV5-1	TRBJ2-2	TGCGCCAGCACAACCGGGACAGGGGAAGCCGGGGAGCTGTTTTTT	CASTTGTGEAGELFF
NA	NA	TRBV10-3	TRBJ2-1	TGTGCCATCAGTGGGGGGACAGGCCCCCCGGGACTAGCATCGAACAATGAGCAGTTCTTC	CAISGGTGPPGLASNNEQFF
few	TRBD1	TRBV19	TRBJ1-1	TGTGCCAGTAACTACAGGGGAGAGGGCACTGAAGCTTTCTTT	CASNYRGEGTEAFF
NA	NA	TRBV27	TRBJ1-6	TGTGCCAGCAGTTTATCGCCGGATTATAATTCACCCCTCCACTTT	CASSLSPDYNSPLHF
NA	NA	TRBV14	TRBJ2-2	TGTGCCAGCCAAAAGAATCGGGGGGCAAACACCGGGGAGCTGTTTTTT	CASQKNRGANTGELFF
NA	TRBD2	TRBV4-1	TRBJ2-7	TGCGCCAGCAGCCAAACTAGCGGGAGTTACGAGCAGTACTTC	CASSQTSGSYEQYF